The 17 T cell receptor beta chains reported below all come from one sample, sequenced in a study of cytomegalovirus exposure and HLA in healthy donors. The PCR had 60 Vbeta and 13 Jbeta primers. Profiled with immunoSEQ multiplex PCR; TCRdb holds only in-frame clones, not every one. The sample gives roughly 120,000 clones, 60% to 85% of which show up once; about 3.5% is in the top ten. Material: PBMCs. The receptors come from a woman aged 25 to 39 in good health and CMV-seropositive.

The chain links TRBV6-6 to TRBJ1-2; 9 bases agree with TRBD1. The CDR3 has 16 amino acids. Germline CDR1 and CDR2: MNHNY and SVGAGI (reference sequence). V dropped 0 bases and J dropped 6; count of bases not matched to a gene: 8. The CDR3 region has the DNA TGTGCCAGCAGTTACTCCGGTGGACAGGGGAAACATGGCTACACCTTC. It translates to CASSYSGGQGKHGYTF.

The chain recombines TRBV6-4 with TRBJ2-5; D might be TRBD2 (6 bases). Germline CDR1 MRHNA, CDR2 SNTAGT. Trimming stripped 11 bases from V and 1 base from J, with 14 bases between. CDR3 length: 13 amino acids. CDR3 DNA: TGTGCCGTCCCGGCGGGGAGCCAAGAGACCCAGTACTTC. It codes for CAVPAGSQETQYF.

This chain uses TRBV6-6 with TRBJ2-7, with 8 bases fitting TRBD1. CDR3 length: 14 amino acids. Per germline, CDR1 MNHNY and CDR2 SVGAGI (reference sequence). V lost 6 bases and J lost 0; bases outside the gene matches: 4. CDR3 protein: CASRSTGASYEQYF. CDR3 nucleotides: TGTGCCAGCAGATCGACAGGGGCCTCCTACGAGCAGTACTTC.

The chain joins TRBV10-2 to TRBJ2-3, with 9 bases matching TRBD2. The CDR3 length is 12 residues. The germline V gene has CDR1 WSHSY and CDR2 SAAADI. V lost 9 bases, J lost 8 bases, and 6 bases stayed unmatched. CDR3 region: CARCGGAVTQYF. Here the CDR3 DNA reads TGCGCCAGGTGCGGGGGGGCCGTTACGCAGTATTTT.

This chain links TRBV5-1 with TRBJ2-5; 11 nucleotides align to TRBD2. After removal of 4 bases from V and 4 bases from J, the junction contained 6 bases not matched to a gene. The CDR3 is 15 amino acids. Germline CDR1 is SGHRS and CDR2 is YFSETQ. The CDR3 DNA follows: TGCGCCAGCAGCGCCCCACTAGCGGGGGTAGAGACCCAGTACTTC. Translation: CASSAPLAGVETQYF.

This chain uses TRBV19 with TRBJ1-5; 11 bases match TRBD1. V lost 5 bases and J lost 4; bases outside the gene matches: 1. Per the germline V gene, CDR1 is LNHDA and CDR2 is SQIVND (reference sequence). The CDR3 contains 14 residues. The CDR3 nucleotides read TGTGCCAGTAGTGGGACAGGGGGAAATCAGCCCCAGCATTTT. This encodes CASSGTGGNQPQHF.

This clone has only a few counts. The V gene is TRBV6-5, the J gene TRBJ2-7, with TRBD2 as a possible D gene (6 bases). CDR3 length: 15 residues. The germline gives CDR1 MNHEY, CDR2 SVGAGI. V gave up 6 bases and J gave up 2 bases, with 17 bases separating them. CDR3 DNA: TGTGCCAGCAGAGGGGTTGGACGGGAGACCTACGAGCAGTACTTC. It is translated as CASRGVGRETYEQYF.

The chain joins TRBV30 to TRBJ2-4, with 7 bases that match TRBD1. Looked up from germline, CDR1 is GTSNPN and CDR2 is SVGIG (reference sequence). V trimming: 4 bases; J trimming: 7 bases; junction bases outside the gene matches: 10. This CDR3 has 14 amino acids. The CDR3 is CAWTPPGTANIQYF. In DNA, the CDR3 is TGTGCCTGGACCCCCCCCGGGACAGCCAACATTCAGTACTTC.

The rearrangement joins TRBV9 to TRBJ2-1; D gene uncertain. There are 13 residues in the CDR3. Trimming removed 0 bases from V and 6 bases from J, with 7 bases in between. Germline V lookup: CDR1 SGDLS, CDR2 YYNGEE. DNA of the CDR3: TGTGCCAGCAGCGTAGAAATGCGCAATGAGCAGTTCTTC. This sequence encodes CASSVEMRNEQFF.

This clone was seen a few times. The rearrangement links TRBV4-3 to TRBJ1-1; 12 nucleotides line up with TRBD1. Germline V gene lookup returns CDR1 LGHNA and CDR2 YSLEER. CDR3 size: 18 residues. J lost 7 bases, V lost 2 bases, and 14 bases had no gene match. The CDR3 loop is CASSQPGQGASIGSEAFF. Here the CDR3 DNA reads TGCGCCAGCAGCCAACCGGGACAGGGGGCGAGTATAGGCAGTGAAGCTTTCTTT.

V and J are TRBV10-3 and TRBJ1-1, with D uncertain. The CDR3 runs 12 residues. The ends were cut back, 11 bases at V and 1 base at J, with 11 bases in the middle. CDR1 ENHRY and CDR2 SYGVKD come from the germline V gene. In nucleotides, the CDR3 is TGTGCCTCCCGAGAGCCGAACACTGAAGCTTTCTTT. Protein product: CASREPNTEAFF.

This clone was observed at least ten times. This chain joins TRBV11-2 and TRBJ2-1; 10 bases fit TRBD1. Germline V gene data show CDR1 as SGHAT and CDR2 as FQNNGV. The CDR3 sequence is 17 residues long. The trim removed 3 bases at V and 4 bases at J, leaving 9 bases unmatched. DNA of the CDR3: TGTGCCAGCAGCTTTTATTGGACAGGGGGGGAATACAATGAGCAGTTCTTC. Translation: CASSFYWTGGEYNEQFF.

In DNA, the CDR3 is TGTGCCAGCAGCCCGACACCGACCGGCTATGGCTACACCTTC. Translation: CASSPTPTGYGYTF. The chain couples TRBV7-2 to TRBJ1-2; D uncertain. The CDR3 runs 14 residues. V lost 5 bases and J lost 4, with 14 bases in between. Germline CDR1 reads SGHTA; CDR2 reads FQGNSA. The whole variable domain, remainder taken from reference TRBV7-2 and TRBJ1-2, is GAGVSQSPSNKVTEKGKDVELRCDPISGHTALYWYRQSLGQGLEFLIYFQGNSAPDKSGLPSDRFSAERTGGSVSTLTIQRTQQEDSAVYLCASSPTPTGYGYTFGSGTRLTVV.

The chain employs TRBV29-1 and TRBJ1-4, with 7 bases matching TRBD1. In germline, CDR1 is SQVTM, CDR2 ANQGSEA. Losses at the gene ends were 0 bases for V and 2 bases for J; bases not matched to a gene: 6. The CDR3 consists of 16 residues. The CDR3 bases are TGCAGCGTTGAAGATCGGACAGGTCGCACTAATGAAAAACTGTTTTTT. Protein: CSVEDRTGRTNEKLFF.

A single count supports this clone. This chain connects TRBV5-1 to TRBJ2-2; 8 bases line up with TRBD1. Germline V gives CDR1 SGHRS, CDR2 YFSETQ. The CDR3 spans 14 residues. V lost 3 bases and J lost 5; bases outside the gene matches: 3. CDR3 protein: CASSSGQGTGELFF. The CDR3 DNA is TGCGCCAGCAGCTCTGGACAGGGTACCGGGGAGCTGTTTTTT. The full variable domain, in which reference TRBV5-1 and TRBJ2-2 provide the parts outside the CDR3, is KAGVTQTPRYLIKTRGQQVTLSCSPISGHRSVSWYQQTPGQGLQFLFEYFSETQRNKGNFPGRFSGRQFSNSRSEMNVSTLELGDSALYLCASSSGQGTGELFFGEGSRLTVL.

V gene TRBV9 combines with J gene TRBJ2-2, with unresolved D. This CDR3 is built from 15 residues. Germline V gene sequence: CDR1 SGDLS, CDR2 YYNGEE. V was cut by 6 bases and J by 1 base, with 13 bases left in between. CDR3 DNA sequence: TGTGCCAGCACCCCTAGTAGAGGGAACACCGGGGAGCTGTTTTTT. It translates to CASTPSRGNTGELFF.

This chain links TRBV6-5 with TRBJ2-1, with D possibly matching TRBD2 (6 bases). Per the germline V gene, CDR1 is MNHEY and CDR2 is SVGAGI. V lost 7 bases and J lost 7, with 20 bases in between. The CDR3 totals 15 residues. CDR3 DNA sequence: TGTGCCAGCATGGGCGGGGTAGGTCTTGGGAATGAGCAGTTCTTC. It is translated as CASMGGVGLGNEQFF.